This T cell receptor beta chain was captured in a study of beta chain features in type 1 diabetes. Whole-study context: The samples had around 98 million sorted cells examined in all. Broader study findings: Any role of HLA type in TCRB rearrangement remained unresolved here. Within each of all four CD4+ subsets, Type 1 diabetes patients had TCRB CDR3s that were moderately but significantly shorter.

What was sequenced were expressed TCRB transcripts, since all of the isolated RNA had been reverse transcribed. Method: immunoSEQ multiplex PCR; TCRdb's copy keeps in-frame clones and lacks some. The sample lists fewer than 650,000 clones, roughly a sixth occurring once. V was cut by 2 bases and J by 0 bases, with 11 bases left in between. The germline CDR1 and CDR2 sequences are MNHEY and SVGAGI. The CDR3 extends over 16 amino acids. With regard to this clone: Its cognate antigen is unknown.

The specimen sequenced was naive CD4+ T cells from blood. This TCR came from a man younger than 35 in good health. V is TRBV6-5 and J is TRBJ1-5, with D unclear. The CDR3 is CASSYRQDLSNQPQHF. In DNA form, the CDR3 reads TGTGCCAGCAGTTACCGGCAGGACCTTAGCAATCAGCCCCAGCATTTT.